Here is one T cell receptor beta chain with its context. Its antigen is unknown. The data derive from a study of T cells expressing NK-cell markers. Looking at the study overall: CD3+CD56+NKG2C+, CD3+CD56+NKG2C- and CD3+CD56-NKG2C+ T cells, once sorted, supplied the TCR beta repertoires. Points from the study as a whole: Whether expanded NKG2C+ T cell clones recognized HCMV stayed uncertain. Once again these clonotypes came out on top in the CD3+CD56-NKG2C+ fraction of a few donors.

The CDR3 runs 15 residues. In germline, CDR1 is MNHEY, CDR2 SVGEGT. 5'RACE template switching built TCR beta cDNA with unique molecular identifiers. TCRdb re-called the 5' RACE reads and gives one entry per CDR3 protein, without DNA. The listing contains 440,000 or so distinct CDR3 sequences. The rearrangement joins TRBV6-2 or TRBV6-3 to TRBJ2-1; TCRdb picks TRBD2, but there is no DNA to check that call. Sequenced input: blood T cells: a sorted CD56 or NKG2C T cell subset, CD4+ or CD8+ T cells, or bulk PBMC T cells (not recorded which). This TCR was sampled from a woman aged 18 to 75 in good health. The CDR3 spells CASTFTSGLYNEQFF.